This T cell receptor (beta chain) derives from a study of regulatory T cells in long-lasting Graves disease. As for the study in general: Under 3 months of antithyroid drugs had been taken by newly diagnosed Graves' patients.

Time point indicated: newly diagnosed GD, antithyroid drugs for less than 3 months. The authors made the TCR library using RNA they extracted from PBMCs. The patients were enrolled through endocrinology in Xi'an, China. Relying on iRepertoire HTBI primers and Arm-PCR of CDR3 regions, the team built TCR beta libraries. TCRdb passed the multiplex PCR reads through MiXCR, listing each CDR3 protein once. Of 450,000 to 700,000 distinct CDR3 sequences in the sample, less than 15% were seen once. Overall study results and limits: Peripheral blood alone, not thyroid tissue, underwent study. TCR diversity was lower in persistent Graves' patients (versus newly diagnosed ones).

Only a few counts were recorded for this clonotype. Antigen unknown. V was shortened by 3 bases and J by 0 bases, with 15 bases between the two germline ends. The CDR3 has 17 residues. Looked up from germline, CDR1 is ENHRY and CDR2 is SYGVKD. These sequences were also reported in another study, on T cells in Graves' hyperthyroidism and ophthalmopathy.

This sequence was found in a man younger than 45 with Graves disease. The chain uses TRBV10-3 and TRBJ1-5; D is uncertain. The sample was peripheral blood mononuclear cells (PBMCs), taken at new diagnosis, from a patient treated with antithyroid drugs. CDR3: CAISESTLGYSNQPQHF. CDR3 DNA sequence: TGTGCCATCAGTGAATCCACTCTGGGCTATAGCAATCAGCCCCAGCATTTT.